Below, 16 T cell receptor beta chains from the same sample are listed, as sequenced in a study of beta chain features in type 1 diabetes. Every isolated RNA sample was fully reverse transcribed, so sequencing captured expressed TCRB transcripts. Using immunoSEQ multiplex PCR, the repertoire was profiled, and TCRdb retains in-frame clones only, with some absent. Of under 300,000 clones listed, around a quarter were seen once; the top ten hold 4%. Input material: central memory CD4+ T cells from blood. Receptors were obtained from a man aged 25-45 years in good health.

A single count supports this clone. The V call is TRBV5-1, the J call TRBJ2-1, with D unresolved. Germline lookup yields CDR1 SGHRS and CDR2 YFSETQ. With 0 bases removed from V and 7 bases from J, the gap between germline ends came to 8 bases. The CDR3 contains 13 residues. CDR3 region: CASSLEGRNEQFF. In DNA form, the CDR3 reads TGCGCCAGCAGCTTGGAGGGTCGGAATGAGCAGTTCTTC.

The rearrangement links TRBV29-1 to TRBJ2-7; 8 positions match TRBD2. The CDR3 is 14 residues long. From germline, CDR1 is SQVTM and CDR2 ANQGSEA. J gave up 0 bases and V 6 bases, and 7 bases lay outside the gene matches. The CDR3 DNA follows: TGCAGCGTACGGACTAGCAGAAGCTCCTACGAGCAGTACTTC. Translating gives CSVRTSRSSYEQYF.

The chain joins TRBV7-2 to TRBJ2-5; possibly TRBD1 for D (5 bases). In germline, CDR1 is SGHTA, CDR2 FQGNSA. Trimming cost V 0 bases and J 2 bases, with 10 bases left between them. CDR3 length equals 15 residues. The chain's CDR3 is CASSLAGAAQETQYF. The CDR3 DNA reads TGTGCCAGCAGCTTAGCTGGGGCCGCACAAGAGACCCAGTACTTC.

The chain joins TRBV7-9 to TRBJ1-5, with TRBD1 matching over 7 bases. Germline values: CDR1 SEHNR, CDR2 FQNEAQ (reference sequence). The V segment lost 5 bases and the J segment 6 bases; nucleotides outside the gene matches: 13. The length of the CDR3 is 16 residues. CDR3 in DNA: TGTGCCAGCAGCCTCATATTTGACAGGGTACCTCAGCCCCAGCATTTT. As protein: CASSLIFDRVPQPQHF.

CDR3 in amino acids: CASSPRLARTGELFF. The CDR3 DNA reads as TGTGCCAGCAGCCCCCGACTAGCGCGCACCGGGGAGCTGTTTTTT. This chain uses TRBV7-2 with TRBJ2-2; 8 bases map to TRBD2. CDR1 SGHTA and CDR2 FQGNSA come from the germline V gene. V shed 5 bases and J 4 bases; nucleotides not matched to a gene: 6. The CDR3 extends over 15 amino acids.

The V call is TRBV7-9, the J call TRBJ2-7; no clear D. V lost 0 bases and J 0 bases, leaving 18 bases between the germline ends. Germline CDR1 and CDR2: SEHNR and FQNEAQ (reference sequence). The CDR3 has 18 residues. In DNA form, the CDR3 reads TGTGCCAGCAGCTTAGCCGGATGGAGACACCAAAGCTCCTACGAGCAGTACTTC. This encodes CASSLAGWRHQSSYEQYF.

The table lists this clone with a few counts. The V gene is TRBV28, the J gene TRBJ1-6, with 8 bases that match TRBD1. V shed 6 bases and J 7 bases; nucleotides not matched to a gene: 5. Germline V gene data show CDR1 as MDHEN and CDR2 as SYDVKM. The CDR3 length is 14 residues. DNA of the CDR3: TGTGCCAGCAGAACGACAGGGGAGAATTCACCCCTCCACTTT. Translated, it gives CASRTTGENSPLHF. The variable domain in full, completed from reference TRBV28 and TRBJ1-6, reads DVKVTQSSRYLVKRTGEKVFLECVQDMDHENMFWYRQDPGLGLRLIYFSYDVKMKEKGDIPEGYSVSREKKERFSLILESASTNQTSMYLCASRTTGENSPLHFGNGTRLTVT.

The chain employs TRBV2 and TRBJ2-4; possibly TRBD1 or TRBD2 for D (5 bases each). CDR1 is SNHLY and CDR2 is FYNNEI in the germline V gene. The germline V and J ends were trimmed by 0 bases and 1 base, with 13 bases remaining between them. The CDR3 contains 17 residues. The CDR3 coding sequence is TGTGCCAGCAGTGAAGCAGGGGCAGGGACGGCCAAAAACATTCAGTACTTC. Encoded protein: CASSEAGAGTAKNIQYF.

The chain couples TRBV6-6 to TRBJ2-1, with D possibly matching TRBD2 (6 bases). This CDR3 contains 13 residues. CDR1 and CDR2 (germline): MNHNY, SVGAGI (reference sequence). Trimming pared 2 bases from V and 9 bases from J, leaving 11 bases between. This CDR3 reads CASSYMRGTEQFF. In nucleotides, the CDR3 is TGTGCCAGCAGTTACATGCGGGGAACTGAGCAGTTCTTC.

The CDR3: CASSLTGAGGSTDTQYF. For the CDR3, the DNA is TGCGCCAGCAGCCTTACCGGTGCGGGGGGAAGCACAGATACGCAGTATTTT. This chain uses TRBV5-1 with TRBJ2-3; 8 bases line up with TRBD2. The CDR3 loop spans 17 amino acids. CDR1 and CDR2 from the germline V gene are SGHRS and YFSETQ. V gave up 4 bases and J gave up 0 bases; unmatched junction bases: 10. The whole variable domain, remainder taken from reference TRBV5-1 and TRBJ2-3, is KAGVTQTPRYLIKTRGQQVTLSCSPISGHRSVSWYQQTPGQGLQFLFEYFSETQRNKGNFPGRFSGRQFSNSRSEMNVSTLELGDSALYLCASSLTGAGGSTDTQYFGPGTRLTVL.

As regards this clone: This same CDR3 is encoded by further DNA sequences in the sample. The V gene is TRBV29-1, the J gene TRBJ2-7; 9 nucleotides agree with TRBD1. Germline V lookup: CDR1 SQVTM, CDR2 ANQGSEA. After removal of 5 bases from V and 2 bases from J, the junction contained 4 bases not matched to a gene. This CDR3 is built from 13 residues. The CDR3 here is CSVSGQGTYEQYF. The DNA of the CDR3 is TGCAGCGTTTCGGGACAGGGCACCTACGAGCAGTACTTC.

This chain uses TRBV18 with TRBJ2-5, with D possibly matching TRBD1 (7 bases). V lost 6 bases to trimming and J lost 5 bases, with 13 bases between them. Germline V gene lookup returns CDR1 KGHSH and CDR2 LQKENI. CDR3 length equals 13 residues. CDR3 loop: CASSQGGTETQYF. The CDR3 DNA reads as TGTGCCAGCTCCCAGGGGGGTACGGAGACCCAGTACTTC.

This clone has more than one count but fewer than ten. The chain links TRBV7-9 to TRBJ2-5; TRBD2 matches 9 bases. CDR1 SEHNR and CDR2 FQNEAQ come from the germline V gene (reference sequence). With V trimmed by 2 bases and J by 8 bases, 9 bases remained unmatched. This CDR3 contains 15 residues. CDR3 sequence reads: CASSLSPAGGSTQYF. The CDR3 DNA reads as TGTGCCAGCAGCTTATCTCCAGCGGGAGGTTCCACCCAGTACTTC.

The chain has TRBV6-1 and TRBJ2-2; no firm D call. The ends were cut back, 7 bases at V and 8 bases at J, with 14 bases in the middle. CDR3 size: 13 residues. Germline loops: CDR1 MNHNS, CDR2 SASEGT. The DNA of the CDR3 is TGTGCCAGCACCCCGCAGGCTACTGGGGAGCTGTTTTTT. Translation gives CASTPQATGELFF.

The CDR3 is CATQEGVGEKLFF. In DNA, the CDR3 is TGTGCCACCCAGGAGGGGGTGGGTGAAAAACTGTTTTTT. This chain uses TRBV10-3 with TRBJ1-4, with TRBD1 as a possible D gene (6 bases). Germline loops: CDR1 ENHRY, CDR2 SYGVKD. The CDR3 contains 13 residues. V dropped 10 bases and J dropped 7 bases, with 16 bases sitting between them.

In its sample, this clone was seen a few times. The V and J genes are TRBV23-1 and TRBJ1-1; 12 nucleotides agree with TRBD1. TRBV23-1 is classed as an ORF, of uncertain function. V was clipped by 8 bases and J by 3 bases; unmatched bases: 7. This CDR3 has 15 residues. CDR3 coding DNA: TGCGCCAGCCCGGGGACAGGGGGCGCGGACACTGAAGCTTTCTTT. Translating it yields CASPGTGGADTEAFF.